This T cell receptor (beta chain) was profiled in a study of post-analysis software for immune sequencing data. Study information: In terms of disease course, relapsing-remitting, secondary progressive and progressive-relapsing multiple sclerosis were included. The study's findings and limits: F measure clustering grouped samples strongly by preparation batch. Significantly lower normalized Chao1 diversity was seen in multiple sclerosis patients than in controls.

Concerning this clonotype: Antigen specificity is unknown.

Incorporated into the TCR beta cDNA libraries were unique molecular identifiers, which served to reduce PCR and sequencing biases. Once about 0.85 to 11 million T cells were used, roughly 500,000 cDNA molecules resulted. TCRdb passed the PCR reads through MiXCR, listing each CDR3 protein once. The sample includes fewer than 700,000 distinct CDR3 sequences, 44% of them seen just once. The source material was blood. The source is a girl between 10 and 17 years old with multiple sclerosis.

CDR3 DNA: TGTGCCAGCAACTCAGCTTACTATGGCTACACCTTC. As protein: CASNSAYYGYTF. V usage is TRBV2 and J usage is TRBJ1-2; D is unresolved. Germline CDR1 is SNHLY and CDR2 is FYNNEI. Trimming shortened V by 7 bases and J by 3 bases, and 9 bases separated the two germline ends. The CDR3 totals 12 residues.